The 4 T cell receptor beta chains given below trace back to one sample, sequenced in a study of OX40 agonist ivuxolimab in advanced cancers. Library preparation used the immunoSEQ multiplex PCR assay. TCRdb re-hosts the immuneACCESS table, in-frame sequences only. Its copies lack some clones; in the studies checked, an unresolved V gene accounts for under half of them, and the cause for the rest is not known. Present in this sample are 100,000 to 150,000 clones, 93% of which were seen just once. The top ten hold under 1.3% of the sample. This specimen was CD4+ or CD8+ T cells sorted from blood, taken in a trial of the OX40 agonist ivuxolimab. Source of these receptors: an adult with an advanced solid tumor such as melanoma, head and neck, liver or kidney cancer.

The chain has TRBV9 and TRBJ2-5; 12 bases map to TRBD2. Per the germline V gene, CDR1 is SGDLS and CDR2 is YYNGEE. V dropped 1 base and J dropped 5; count of bases not matched to a gene: 9. This CDR3 is 17 amino acids long. The CDR3: CASSVRASGRAWETQYF. For the CDR3, the DNA is TGTGCCAGCAGCGTAAGGGCTAGCGGGAGGGCCTGGGAGACCCAGTACTTC.

The CDR3, as DNA: TGTGCCAGCACAGGGACTACGAACACCGGGGAGCTGTTTTTT. It specifies CASTGTTNTGELFF. The V call is TRBV9, the J call TRBJ2-2; 7 bases align to TRBD2. The CDR3 runs 14 residues. The V gene's germline CDR1 is SGDLS and CDR2 YYNGEE. With V trimmed by 6 bases and J by 0 bases, 2 bases remained unmatched.

The rearrangement links TRBV27 to TRBJ1-2; weak D call: TRBD1 (5 bases). The CDR3 has 15 amino acids. Germline V gene sequence: CDR1 MNHEY, CDR2 SMNVEV (reference sequence). Trimming stripped 6 bases from V and 0 bases from J, with 14 bases between. The CDR3 loop is CASSPGGPTNYGYTF. The CDR3 region has the DNA TGTGCCAGCAGCCCGGGGGGTCCAACTAACTATGGCTACACCTTC.

The J gene is TRBJ2-5, the V gene TRBV19; 9 bases agree with TRBD1. This CDR3 comprises 18 residues. V shed 4 bases and J 5 bases; nucleotides not matched to a gene: 17. The germline CDR1 and CDR2 sequences are LNHDA and SQIVND (reference sequence). CDR3 nucleotides: TGTGCCAGTAGTACCAGGACAGGGGCTTCACCAAGGTGGGAGACCCAGTACTTC. Its protein is CASSTRTGASPRWETQYF.